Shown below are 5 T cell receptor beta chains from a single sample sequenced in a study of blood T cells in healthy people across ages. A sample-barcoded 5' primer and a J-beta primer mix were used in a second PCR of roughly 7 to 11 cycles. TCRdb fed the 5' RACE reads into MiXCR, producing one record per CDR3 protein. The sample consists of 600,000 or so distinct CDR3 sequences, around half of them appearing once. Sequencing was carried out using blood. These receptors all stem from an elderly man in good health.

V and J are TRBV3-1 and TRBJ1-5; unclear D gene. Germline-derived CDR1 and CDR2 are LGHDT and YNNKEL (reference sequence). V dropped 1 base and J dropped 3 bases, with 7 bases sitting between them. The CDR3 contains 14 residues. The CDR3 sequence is CASSQGRNNQPQHF. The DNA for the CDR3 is TGTGCCAGCAGCCAAGGCCGTAACAATCAGCCCCAGCATTTT.

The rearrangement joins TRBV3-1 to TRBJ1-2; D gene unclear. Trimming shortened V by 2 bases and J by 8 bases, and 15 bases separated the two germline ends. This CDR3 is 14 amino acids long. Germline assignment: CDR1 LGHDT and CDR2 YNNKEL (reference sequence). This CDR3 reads CASSQRERLLGYTF. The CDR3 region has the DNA TGTGCCAGCAGCCAACGCGAGCGCTTATTAGGCTACACCTTC. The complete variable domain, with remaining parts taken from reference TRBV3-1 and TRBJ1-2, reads DTAVSQTPKYLVTQMGNDKSIKCEQNLGHDTMYWYKQDSKKFLKIMFSYNNKELIINETVPNRFSPKSPDKAHLNLHINSLELGDSAVYFCASSQRERLLGYTFGSGTRLTVV.

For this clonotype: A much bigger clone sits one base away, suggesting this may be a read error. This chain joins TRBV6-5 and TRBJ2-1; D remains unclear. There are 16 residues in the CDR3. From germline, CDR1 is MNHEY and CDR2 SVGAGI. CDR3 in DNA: TGTGCCGGCAGTTACGATAACGGGTGGGACTACAATGAGCAGTTCTTC. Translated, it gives CAGSYDNGWDYNEQFF.

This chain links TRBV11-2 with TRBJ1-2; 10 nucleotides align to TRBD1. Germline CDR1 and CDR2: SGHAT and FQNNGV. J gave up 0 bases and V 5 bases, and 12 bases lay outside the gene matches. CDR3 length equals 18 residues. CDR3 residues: CASSQSGTGAQANYGYTF. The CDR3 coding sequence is TGTGCCAGCAGCCAAAGTGGGACAGGGGCCCAAGCTAACTATGGCTACACCTTC.

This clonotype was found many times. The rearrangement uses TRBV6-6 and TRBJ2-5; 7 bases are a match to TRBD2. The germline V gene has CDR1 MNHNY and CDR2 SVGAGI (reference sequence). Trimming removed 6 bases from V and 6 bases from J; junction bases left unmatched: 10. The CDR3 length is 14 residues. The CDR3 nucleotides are TGTGCCAGCAGCCCCACGGGGGGTCTAAAGACCCAGTACTTC. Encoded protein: CASSPTGGLKTQYF.